These 13 T cell receptor beta chains were sequenced from one sample in a study of breast tumors, draining lymph nodes, adjacent tissues. The lymph nodes were axillary draining lymph nodes from breast cancer patients. One entry per CDR3 protein results from TCRdb running MiXCR on the multiplex PCR reads. The table includes some 150,000 distinct CDR3 sequences, roughly a third detected once. The specimen sequenced was axillary lymph node tissue. These receptors were obtained from a female donor with breast cancer. Some clones in this sample may be carry-over from other donors' samples.

The genes are TRBV5-6 and TRBJ1-1, with TRBD1 matching over 9 bases. The V gene end was trimmed by 4 bases and the J gene end by 10 bases; junction bases not matched to a gene: 20. The CDR3 spans 17 residues. Looked up from germline, CDR1 is SGHDT and CDR2 is YYEEEE. The CDR3 DNA sequence: TGTGCCAGCAGCCGAAACCGGGACAGGGTAGTCAGTCCCGGAGCTTTCTTT. Protein product: CASSRNRDRVVSPGAFF.

This chain links TRBV28 with TRBJ2-7; no reliable D call. The germline CDR1 and CDR2 sequences are MDHEN and SYDVKM. The V end lost 4 bases, the J end lost 12 bases, and 13 bases lay between the germline ends. The length of the CDR3 is 11 residues. In DNA form, the CDR3 reads TGTGCCAGCAGTTCGCCGACGAAGGGGTACTTC. Protein product: CASSSPTKGYF.

A few counts support this clonotype. The chain joins TRBV7-8 to TRBJ1-4; the D is unclear. The germline gives CDR1 SGHVS, CDR2 FQNEAQ. CDR3 size: 14 residues. Between the trimmed V and J ends, which lost 5 bases and 4 bases, there was a span of 11 bases. CDR3 DNA: TGTGCCAGCAGCCCAGCCGTCTTTAATGAAAAACTGTTTTTT. Encoded protein: CASSPAVFNEKLFF. Filled out from reference TRBV7-8 and TRBJ1-4, the complete variable domain reads GAGVSQSPRYKVAKRGQDVALRCDPISGHVSLFWYQQALGQGPEFLTYFQNEAQLDKSGLPSDRFFAERPEGSVSTLKIQRTQQEDSAVYLCASSPAVFNEKLFFGSGTQLSVL.

A note on this clonotype: At one end, the junction sequence differs from germline, possibly due to a read error. The rearrangement joins TRBV5-1 to TRBJ2-2, with 7 bases that match TRBD1. Per germline, CDR1 SGHRS and CDR2 YFSETQ. This CDR3 comprises 16 residues. The CDR3 coding sequence is TGCGCCAGCAGCTTTCTTCTCGACAGGGCCGCCGGGGAGCTGTTTTTC. It yields the protein CASSFLLDRAAGELFF.

Many counts were recorded for this clonotype. CDR3 in amino acids: CASSRAGSYEQYF. CDR3 coding DNA: TGTGCCAGTAGTAGGGCAGGGAGCTACGAGCAGTACTTC. The chain links TRBV19 to TRBJ2-7; D assignment may be TRBD1 or TRBD2 (5 bases each). The CDR3 sequence is 13 residues long. V lost 4 bases to trimming and J lost 3 bases, with 10 bases between them. The germline gives CDR1 LNHDA, CDR2 SQIVND (reference sequence).

This clonotype came up many times. The V call is TRBV18, the J call TRBJ2-7; the match to TRBD1 covers 7 bases. The CDR3 spans 15 residues. Germline loops: CDR1 KGHSH, CDR2 LQKENI. J was trimmed by 0 bases and V by 10 bases; bases with no gene match: 12. CDR3 residues: CATDRDSIFSYEQYF. Here the CDR3 DNA reads TGTGCCACTGATAGGGACAGCATTTTCTCCTACGAGCAGTACTTC.

This clonotype was recorded at least ten times. The chain has TRBV29-1 and TRBJ1-2; the D gene is possibly TRBD1 (5 bases). This CDR3 has 15 amino acids. The germline gives CDR1 SQVTM, CDR2 ANQGSEA. V lost 7 bases, J lost 5 bases, and 23 bases lay in between. CDR3 sequence: CSGTVPRDLGYGYTF. Written as DNA, the CDR3 is TGCAGCGGAACCGTCCCCCGGGACCTGGGGTATGGCTACACCTTC.

This clonotype was recorded once. The chain uses TRBV7-9 and TRBJ2-2; 7 bases match TRBD2. The CDR3 is made up of 15 amino acids. After removal of 6 bases from V and 7 bases from J, the junction contained 11 bases not matched to a gene. Germline values: CDR1 SEHNR, CDR2 FQNEAQ (reference sequence). The CDR3 DNA follows: TGTGCCAGCAGGCCAGCGGGATGGTCGGTCGGGGAGCTGTTTTTT. Translating gives CASRPAGWSVGELFF.

This clonotype was detected many times. The genes are TRBV11-2 and TRBJ1-2; 8 nucleotides match TRBD1. This CDR3 spans 16 amino acids. The V segment lost 2 bases and the J segment 5 bases; nucleotides outside the gene matches: 10. Per the germline V gene, CDR1 is SGHAT and CDR2 is FQNNGV. CDR3 sequence (DNA): TGTGCCAGCAGCTTAAACGCAGGACAGGGACTATATGGCTACACCTTC. It is translated as CASSLNAGQGLYGYTF.

About this clonotype itself: One end of the junction fails to match germline, which may point to a read error. The rearrangement joins TRBV7-9 to TRBJ2-3; no reliable D call. Germline values: CDR1 SEHNR, CDR2 FQNEAQ (reference sequence). The CDR3 is 13 amino acids. CDR3 DNA: TGTGCCAGCAGCCCCTCCCCGTGCGATACGCGGTATTTT. It encodes CASSPSPCDTRYF.

This clonotype came up many times. The CDR3, as DNA: TGTGCCAGCAGTTTGACACGGAGCTCCTACGAGCAGTACTTC. Protein sequence: CASSLTRSSYEQYF. The gene calls are TRBV6-1 and TRBJ2-7; D uncertain. Germline assignment: CDR1 MNHNS and CDR2 SASEGT. Trimming took 5 bases from V and 0 from J, leaving 11 bases between them. The CDR3 has 14 residues.

At least ten counts were recorded for this clonotype. This sequence joins TRBV6-5 and TRBJ1-6; no firm D call. Germline V gene lookup returns CDR1 MNHEY and CDR2 SVGAGI. This CDR3 is 17 amino acids long. The V and J ends lost 0 bases and 3 bases respectively, with 12 bases between them. The CDR3 region has the DNA TGTGCCAGCAGTTACTCCCGGGGAAGGTTCTATAATTCACCCCTCCACTTT. It is translated as CASSYSRGRFYNSPLHF.

Of note for this clonotype: The conserved phenylalanine or tryptophan is not found at the CDR3 terminus, so this likely reflects a read error. This sequence joins TRBV7-8 and TRBJ2-3; no clear D gene. This CDR3 has 13 amino acids. In germline, CDR1 is SGHVS, CDR2 FQNEAQ. This CDR3 reads CAGSFSSTDTQYL. CDR3 bases: TGTGCCGGCAGCTTCTCTAGCACAGATACGCAGTATCTT.